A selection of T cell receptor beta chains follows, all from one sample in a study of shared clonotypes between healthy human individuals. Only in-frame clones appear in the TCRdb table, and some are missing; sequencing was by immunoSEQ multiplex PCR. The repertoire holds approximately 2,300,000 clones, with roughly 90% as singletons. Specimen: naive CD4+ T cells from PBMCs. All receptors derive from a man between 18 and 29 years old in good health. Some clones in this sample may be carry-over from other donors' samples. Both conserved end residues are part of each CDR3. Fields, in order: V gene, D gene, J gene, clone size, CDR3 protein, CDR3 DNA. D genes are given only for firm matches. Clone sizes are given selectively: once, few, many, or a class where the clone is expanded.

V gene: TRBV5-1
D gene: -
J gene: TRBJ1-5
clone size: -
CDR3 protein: CASSLTGSDQPQHF
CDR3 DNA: TGCGCCAGCAGCCTGACAGGCTCGGATCAGCCCCAGCATTTT

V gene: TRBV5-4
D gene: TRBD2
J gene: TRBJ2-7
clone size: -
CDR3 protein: CASSLRREAAYEQYF
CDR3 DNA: TGTGCCAGCAGCTTGAGACGGGAGGCCGCCTACGAGCAGTACTTC

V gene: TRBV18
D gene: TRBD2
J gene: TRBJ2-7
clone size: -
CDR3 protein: CASSPPGLAGVGIVQYF
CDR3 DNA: TGTGCCAGCTCACCCCCCGGACTAGCGGGAGTAGGAATAGTGCAGTACTTC

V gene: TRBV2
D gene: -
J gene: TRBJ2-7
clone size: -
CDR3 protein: CASSQSSTGWVTEQYF
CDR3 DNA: TGTGCCAGCAGCCAAAGTTCAACAGGGTGGGTAACCGAGCAGTACTTC

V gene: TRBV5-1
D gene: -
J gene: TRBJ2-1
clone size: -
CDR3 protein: CASSFRSSYNEQFF
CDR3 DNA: TGCGCCAGCAGTTTTAGGAGCTCCTACAATGAGCAGTTCTTC

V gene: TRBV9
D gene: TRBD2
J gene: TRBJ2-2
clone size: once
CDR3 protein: CASSVVGTSGRIGTGELFF
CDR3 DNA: TGTGCCAGCAGCGTAGTCGGGACTAGCGGGAGAATTGGCACCGGGGAGCTGTTTTTT

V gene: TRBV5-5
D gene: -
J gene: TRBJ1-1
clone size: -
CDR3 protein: CASSLSTAFAAFF
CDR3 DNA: TGTGCCAGCAGCTTGAGTACGGCATTTGCAGCTTTCTTT

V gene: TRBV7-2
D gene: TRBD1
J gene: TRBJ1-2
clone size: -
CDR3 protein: CASSLTLTGPYGYTF
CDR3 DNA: TGTGCCAGCAGCTTAACCCTGACAGGGCCCTATGGCTACACCTTC

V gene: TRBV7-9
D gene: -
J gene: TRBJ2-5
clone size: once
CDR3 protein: CASSPSQGTETQYF
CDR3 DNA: TGTGCCAGCAGCCCCTCGCAGGGGACAGAGACCCAGTACTTC

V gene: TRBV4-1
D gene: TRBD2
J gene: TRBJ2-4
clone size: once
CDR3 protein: CASSQETSGQAKNIQYF
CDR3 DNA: TGCGCCAGCAGCCAAGAAACTAGCGGTCAAGCCAAAAACATTCAGTACTTC

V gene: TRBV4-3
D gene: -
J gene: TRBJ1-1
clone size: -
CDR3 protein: CASSPTGQTNTEAFF
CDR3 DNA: TGCGCCAGCAGCCCGACAGGACAAACGAACACTGAAGCTTTCTTT

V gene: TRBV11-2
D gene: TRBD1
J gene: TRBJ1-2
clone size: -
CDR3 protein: CASSLGGILAGGYYGYTF
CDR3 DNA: TGTGCCAGCAGCTTAGGGGGAATTCTAGCAGGGGGCTACTATGGCTACACCTTC

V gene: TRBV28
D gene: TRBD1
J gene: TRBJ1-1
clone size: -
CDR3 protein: CASSSGQGFEAFF
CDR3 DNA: TGTGCCAGCAGCTCCGGACAGGGCTTTGAAGCTTTCTTT

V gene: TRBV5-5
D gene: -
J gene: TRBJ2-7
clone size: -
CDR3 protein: CASSLSPLREQYF
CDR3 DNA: TGTGCCAGCAGCTTATCCCCCCTTCGTGAGCAGTACTTC

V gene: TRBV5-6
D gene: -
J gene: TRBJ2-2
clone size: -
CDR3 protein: CASILRWGAGELFF
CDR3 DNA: TGTGCCAGCATTCTCCGGTGGGGGGCTGGGGAGCTGTTTTTT

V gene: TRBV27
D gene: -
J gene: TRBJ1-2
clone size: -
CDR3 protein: CASSLRENYGYTF
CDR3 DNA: TGTGCCAGCAGTTTAAGGGAAAACTATGGCTACACCTTC

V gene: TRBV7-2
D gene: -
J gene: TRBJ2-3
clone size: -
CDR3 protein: CASSDSGTRYTQYF
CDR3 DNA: TGTGCCAGCAGCGACTCCGGGACTCGATATACGCAGTATTTT

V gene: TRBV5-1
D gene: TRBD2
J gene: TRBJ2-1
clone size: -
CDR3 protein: CASSLWEGLAGRKFF
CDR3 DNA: TGCGCCAGCAGCTTGTGGGAAGGACTAGCGGGAAGAAAGTTCTTC

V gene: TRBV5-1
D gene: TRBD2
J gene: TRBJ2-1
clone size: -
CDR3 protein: CASSLVAGGRWNEQFF
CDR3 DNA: TGCGCCAGCAGCTTGGTAGCGGGGGGCCGTTGGAATGAGCAGTTCTTC

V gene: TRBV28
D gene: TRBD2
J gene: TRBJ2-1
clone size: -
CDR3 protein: CASTPLRRDYTSYNEQFF
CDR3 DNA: TGTGCCAGCACCCCCCTCAGGAGGGACTATACCTCCTACAATGAGCAGTTCTTC

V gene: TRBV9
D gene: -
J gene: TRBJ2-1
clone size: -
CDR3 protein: CASSPSLASEQFF
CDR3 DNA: TGTGCCAGCAGCCCTTCTTTGGCGAGTGAGCAGTTCTTC

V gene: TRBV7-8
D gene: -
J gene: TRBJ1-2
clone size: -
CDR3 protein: CASSLAGTPYGYTF
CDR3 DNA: TGTGCCAGCAGCTTAGCGGGGACACCCTATGGCTACACCTTC

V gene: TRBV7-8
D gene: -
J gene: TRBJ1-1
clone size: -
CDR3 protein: CASSPPGLGTEAFF
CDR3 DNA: TGTGCCAGCAGCCCCCCAGGGTTGGGCACTGAAGCTTTCTTT

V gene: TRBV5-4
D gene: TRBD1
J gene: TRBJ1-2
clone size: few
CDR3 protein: CASSPGTGWGNYGYTF
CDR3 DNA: TGTGCCAGCAGCCCCGGGACAGGATGGGGTAACTATGGCTACACCTTC

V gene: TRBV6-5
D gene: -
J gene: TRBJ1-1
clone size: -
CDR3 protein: CASSHRDGAFF
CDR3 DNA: TGTGCCAGCAGCCACAGGGACGGGGCTTTCTTT

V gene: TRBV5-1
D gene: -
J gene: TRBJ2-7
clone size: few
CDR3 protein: CASSLDRVEQYF
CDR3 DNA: TGCGCCAGCAGCTTGGACAGGGTCGAGCAGTACTTC

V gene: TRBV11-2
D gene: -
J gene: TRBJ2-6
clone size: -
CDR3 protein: CASSRGRVVGANVLTF
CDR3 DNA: TGTGCCAGCAGCAGGGGGAGAGTGGTAGGGGCCAACGTCCTGACTTTC

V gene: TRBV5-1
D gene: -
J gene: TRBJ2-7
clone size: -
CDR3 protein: CASSSEGYSYEQYF
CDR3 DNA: TGCGCCAGCAGCTCGGAGGGGTACTCCTACGAGCAGTACTTC

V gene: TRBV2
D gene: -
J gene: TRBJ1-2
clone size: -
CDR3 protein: CASKLGGGGYTF
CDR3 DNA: TGTGCCAGCAAGTTGGGGGGAGGTGGCTACACCTTC

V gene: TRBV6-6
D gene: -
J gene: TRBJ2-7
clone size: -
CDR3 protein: CASSSRGENRDEQYF
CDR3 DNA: TGTGCCAGCTCGTCGAGGGGGGAGAATAGGGACGAGCAGTACTTC

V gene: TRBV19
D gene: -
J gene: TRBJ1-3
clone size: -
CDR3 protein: CASSMGRFSGNTIYF
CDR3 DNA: TGTGCCAGTAGTATGGGGCGGTTCTCTGGAAACACCATATATTTT

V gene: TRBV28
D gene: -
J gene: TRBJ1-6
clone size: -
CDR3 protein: CASSLWVGNNSPLHF
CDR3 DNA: TGTGCCAGCAGTTTATGGGTGGGGAATAATTCACCCCTCCACTTT

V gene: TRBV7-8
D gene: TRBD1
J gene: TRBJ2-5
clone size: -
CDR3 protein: CASSPYRGYYPEETQYF
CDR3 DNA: TGTGCCAGCAGCCCCTACAGGGGATATTACCCGGAGGAGACCCAGTACTTC

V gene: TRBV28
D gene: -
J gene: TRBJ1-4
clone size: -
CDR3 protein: CASSSSYRTNEKLFF
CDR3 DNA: TGTGCCAGCAGTTCCTCTTACAGAACTAATGAAAAACTGTTTTTT

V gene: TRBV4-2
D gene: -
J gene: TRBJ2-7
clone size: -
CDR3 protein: CASSQDVVQRGEQYF
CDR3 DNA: TGTGCCAGCAGCCAAGACGTTGTACAAAGGGGCGAGCAGTACTTC

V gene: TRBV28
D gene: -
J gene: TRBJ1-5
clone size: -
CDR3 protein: CASRNSNQPQHF
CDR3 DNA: TGTGCCAGCAGAAACAGCAATCAGCCCCAGCATTTT

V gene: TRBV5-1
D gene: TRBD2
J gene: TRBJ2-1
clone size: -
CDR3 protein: CASSPWTSGRAWEQFF
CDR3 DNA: TGCGCCAGCAGCCCGTGGACTAGCGGGAGGGCTTGGGAGCAGTTCTTC

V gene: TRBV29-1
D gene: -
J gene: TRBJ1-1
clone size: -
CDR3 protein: CSVVRQLNTEAFF
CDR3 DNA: TGCAGCGTTGTGAGGCAGTTGAACACTGAAGCTTTCTTT

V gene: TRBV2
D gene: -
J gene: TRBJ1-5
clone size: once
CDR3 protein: CASGGPNRGQPQHF
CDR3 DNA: TGTGCCAGCGGCGGACCCAACCGCGGGCAGCCCCAGCATTTT

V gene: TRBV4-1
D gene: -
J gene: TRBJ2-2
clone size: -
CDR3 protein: CASRHVGTLSGELFF
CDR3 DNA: TGCGCCAGCCGGCACGTTGGTACCCTGAGCGGGGAGCTGTTTTTT